The clone carrying this T cell receptor beta chain was seen once. Its antigen is unidentified. The source of the sample is a study of T cell responses to AZD1222 COVID-19 vaccine. Study as a whole: Second-dose schedules of about 4 or about 12 weeks were combined. Study-level results: Increases in Spike-specific TCR breadth and depth were seen after two AZD1222 doses. The number of AZD1222 recipients seropositive at baseline was only five to seven.

The protocol was immunoSEQ multiplex PCR, while the TCRdb copy is restricted to in-frame clones and leaves out a portion. In the table there are about 140,000 clones, roughly 92% of which are singletons. CDR1 SGHRS and CDR2 YFSETQ come from the germline V gene. The trim removed 5 bases at V and 9 bases at J, leaving 13 bases unmatched. The CDR3 is 14 residues long. This chain joins TRBV5-1 and TRBJ1-2; 7 bases map to TRBD1. The sequencing here drew on peripheral blood, taken on day 0 of AZD1222 vaccination. The sequence derives from an adult in good health. CDR3 residues: CASSPPSETGRYTF. The CDR3 DNA follows: TGCGCCAGCAGTCCACCTTCAGAGACAGGGCGCTACACCTTC.